This T cell receptor beta chain came from a study of OX40 agonist ivuxolimab in advanced cancers. Across the study: Every patient in dose escalation had hepatocellular carcinoma, melanoma, renal cell or head and neck cancer. Study-wide results and limits: Researchers did not determine the expanded peripheral T cells' antigen specificity. A proportion of nonresponders additionally exhibited low normalized T-cell clonal expansion. At doses 0.1 to 3.0 mg/kg, CD4+ and CD8+ clones expanded.

Libraries were prepared by immunoSEQ multiplex PCR; TCRdb keeps only in-frame clonotypes and omits some of them. The sample records tens of thousands of clones, over 75% being singletons. Germline V gene data show CDR1 as ENHRY and CDR2 as SYGVKD. This CDR3 has 13 amino acids. Turning to this clone: Its antigen remains unidentified. A junction boundary mismatches the germline segment, possibly from a read error.

V and J are TRBV10-3 and TRBJ1-2; 7 bases match TRBD1. Specimen: CD4+ or CD8+ T cells sorted from blood, collected in a trial of the OX40 agonist ivuxolimab. The TCR sequence derives from an adult with an advanced solid tumor such as melanoma, head and neck, liver or kidney cancer. The CDR3 bases are TGTGCCATCAGCGAGTCACAGGGGTTTGGCTACACCTTC. Amino acid sequence: CAISESQGFGYTF.